Listed here are 29 T cell receptor beta chains from one sample, sequenced in a study of neurological immune-mediated disorders. TCRdb reanalysed the 5' RACE reads using MiXCR and keeps one entry per CDR3 protein. This table holds 45,000 or so distinct CDR3 sequences, about 6.9% found once. The sample comprised CD4+ T cells from blood. Receptors were obtained from a woman between 35 and 50 years old in good health.

This clonotype has at least ten counts. The chain joins TRBV12-3 or TRBV12-4 to TRBJ2-1; 9 nucleotides align to TRBD2. The CDR3 is 16 residues long. V was pared by 5 bases and J by 7 bases, with 12 bases of the junction left unmatched. CDR3 coding DNA: TGTGCCAGCAGTCCTAGCTTAGCGGGAGTCGGTAATGAGCAGTTCTTC. Protein sequence: CASSPSLAGVGNEQFF.

This clonotype was detected ten times or more. This chain joins TRBV3-1 and TRBJ2-1; D is ambiguous. Germline loops: CDR1 LGHDT, CDR2 YNNKEL (reference sequence). The CDR3 spans 18 residues. The V gene lost 2 bases and the J gene lost 8 bases, with 25 bases spanning the gap. The CDR3 loop reads CASSQSGLGWSGDDEQFF. The CDR3 DNA reads as TGTGCCAGCAGCCAATCCGGGCTAGGTTGGAGTGGGGATGATGAGCAGTTCTTC.

The chain joins TRBV18 to TRBJ1-3; the D gene is possibly TRBD1 (6 bases). CDR3 length equals 17 residues. V was trimmed by 1 base and J by 0 bases, leaving 13 bases between them. The V gene's germline CDR1 is KGHSH and CDR2 LQKENI. CDR3 nucleotides: TGTGCCAGCTCACCACGGGAGACAGGCAGCTCTGGAAACACCATATATTTT. Its protein product is CASSPRETGSSGNTIYF.

The CDR3 loop reads CSAPRLAGEETQYF. The DNA for the CDR3 is TGCAGTGCTCCACGGCTAGCGGGAGAAGAGACCCAGTACTTC. J is TRBJ2-5 and V is TRBV20-1; 10 nucleotides agree with TRBD2. Trimming took 5 bases from V and 3 from J; bases not matched to a gene: 6. This CDR3 has 14 amino acids. Germline CDR1 and CDR2: DFQATT and SNEGSKA (reference sequence).

This clonotype occurred many times. V is TRBV14 and J is TRBJ2-5; D might be TRBD1 (5 bases). The germline gives CDR1 SGHDN, CDR2 FVKESK. The CDR3 runs 14 residues. The V end lost 2 bases, the J end lost 3 bases, and 10 bases lay between the germline ends. The CDR3 sequence is CASSQLAGKETQYF. CDR3 sequence (DNA): TGTGCCAGCAGCCAATTAGCAGGGAAAGAGACCCAGTACTTC.

This clonotype was seen a handful of times. This rearrangement joins TRBV5-5 to TRBJ2-5; a possible D gene is TRBD1 (6 bases). V was pared by 1 base and J by 4 bases, with 20 bases between. This CDR3 spans 17 amino acids. CDR1 and CDR2 (germline): SGHKS, YYEKEE (reference sequence). The CDR3 is CASSLFNTGFGRETQYF. In nucleotides, the CDR3 is TGTGCCAGCAGCTTGTTCAATACAGGGTTCGGGCGAGAGACCCAGTACTTC.

Ten or more counts support this clonotype. The chain employs TRBV20-1 and TRBJ2-7; TRBD2 matches at 7 bases. The V gene's germline CDR1 is DFQATT and CDR2 SNEGSKA (reference sequence). The J segment lost 3 bases and the V segment lost 3 bases, leaving 2 bases of the junction unmatched. This CDR3 spans 12 amino acids. The CDR3 nucleotides are TGCAGTGCTAGGCTAGCGGTCTACGAGCAGTACTTC. It translates to CSARLAVYEQYF.

This clonotype appeared many times. The rearrangement uses TRBV6-6 and TRBJ2-6; D is unclear. Germline CDR1 reads MNHNY; CDR2 reads SVGAGI (reference sequence). The ends were cut back, 5 bases at V and 0 bases at J, with 14 bases in the middle. This CDR3 is built from 17 residues. CDR3 in DNA: TGTGCCAGCAGTACCGTCCGGCGGCCCTCTGGGGCCAACGTCCTGACTTTC. It codes for CASSTVRRPSGANVLTF.

This clonotype has at least ten counts. The chain employs TRBV5-1 and TRBJ2-1, with a possible D match to TRBD2 (6 bases). This CDR3 has 16 amino acids. Per the germline V gene, CDR1 is SGHRS and CDR2 is YFSETQ. V lost 4 bases and J 6 bases, leaving 20 bases between the germline ends. CDR3 nucleotides: TGCGCCAGCAGCCCCCAGGCGACGGGAGTTCTCAATGAGCAGTTCTTC. This encodes CASSPQATGVLNEQFF. Supplemented by reference TRBV5-1 and TRBJ2-1, the full variable domain reads KAGVTQTPRYLIKTRGQQVTLSCSPISGHRSVSWYQQTPGQGLQFLFEYFSETQRNKGNFPGRFSGRQFSNSRSEMNVSTLELGDSALYLCASSPQATGVLNEQFFGPGTRLTVL.

This clonotype was seen ten or more times. The V call is TRBV11-1, the J call TRBJ2-1, with a possible D match to TRBD1 (6 bases). The V gene's germline CDR1 is SGHAT and CDR2 FQDESV (reference sequence). This CDR3 region has 13 residues. Trimming cost V 2 bases and J 6 bases, with 8 bases left between them. CDR3: CASSLYRANEQFF. CDR3 coding DNA: TGTGCCAGCAGCTTATACAGGGCCAATGAGCAGTTCTTC.

This clonotype showed up many times. The rearrangement joins TRBV28 to TRBJ2-2; 8 bases align to TRBD2. The CDR3 loop spans 14 amino acids. With 7 bases clipped from V and 1 base from J, the junction kept 2 bases outside the gene matches. CDR1 and CDR2 from the germline V gene are MDHEN and SYDVKM. CDR3 coding DNA: TGTGCCAGCAATAGCGGGATGAACACCGGGGAGCTGTTTTTT. Translation gives CASNSGMNTGELFF. Filled out from reference TRBV28 and TRBJ2-2, the complete variable domain reads DVKVTQSSRYLVKRTGEKVFLECVQDMDHENMFWYRQDPGLGLRLIYFSYDVKMKEKGDIPEGYSVSREKKERFSLILESASTNQTSMYLCASNSGMNTGELFFGEGSRLTVL.

This clonotype has at least ten counts. The chain links TRBV28 to TRBJ2-6; the D gene is possibly TRBD1 (6 bases). CDR3 length: 16 residues. V shed 4 bases and J shed 4 bases, with 14 bases lying between them. Germline V gene data show CDR1 as MDHEN and CDR2 as SYDVKM. As DNA, the CDR3 is TGTGCCAGCAGTTCCCACCAGGGGACCGGGGCCAACGTCCTGACTTTC. It yields the protein CASSSHQGTGANVLTF.

This clonotype occurred many times. The V call is TRBV7-3, the J call TRBJ2-3; D is undetermined. Per germline, CDR1 SGHTA and CDR2 FQGTGA. This CDR3 region has 15 residues. The V and J ends lost 4 bases and 1 base respectively, with 12 bases between them. CDR3 loop: CASSSPQRGTDTQYF. The CDR3 DNA is TGTGCCAGCAGCTCCCCCCAAAGGGGCACAGATACGCAGTATTTT.

This clonotype was seen ten or more times. Just one base apart from a much larger clone, this may be a read error. The chain employs TRBV5-1 and TRBJ1-3; TRBD1 agrees at 9 bases. The V gene's germline CDR1 is SGHRS and CDR2 YFSETQ. The CDR3 is made up of 17 amino acids. J gave up 0 bases and V 0 bases, and 4 bases lay outside the gene matches. CDR3 in DNA: TGCGCCAGCAGCTTGGCTGGGACAGGGAACTCTGGAAACACCATATATTTT. Its protein product is CASSLAGTGNSGNTIYF.

In its sample, this clonotype was seen many times. The J gene is TRBJ1-3, the V gene TRBV4-3; D perhaps matches TRBD1 (5 bases). Trimming left V 5 bases short and J 4 bases short, with 18 bases between. Germline V CDR1 and CDR2: LGHNA, YSLEER. This CDR3 has 16 amino acids. The chain's CDR3 is CASSKSPGNTGNTIYF. As DNA, the CDR3 is TGCGCCAGCAGCAAGAGCCCAGGGAACACCGGAAACACCATATATTTT.

This clonotype was seen many times. The chain carries TRBV28 and TRBJ1-6; D not certain. CDR1 MDHEN and CDR2 SYDVKM come from the germline V gene. CDR3 length: 15 amino acids. V was shortened by 10 bases and J by 10 bases, with 23 bases between the two germline ends. In DNA, the CDR3 is TGTGCCACCTTGGGGAGCAGACAATCTGGATCACCCCTCCACTTT. It yields the protein CATLGSRQSGSPLHF.

There are many counts of this clonotype. The chain employs TRBV9 and TRBJ2-1; perhaps TRBD2 as D (6 bases). The CDR3 consists of 16 residues. From germline, CDR1 is SGDLS and CDR2 YYNGEE. V was shortened by 0 bases and J by 0 bases, with 10 bases between the two germline ends. The CDR3 protein is CASSVGAGLSYNEQFF. CDR3 nucleotides: TGTGCCAGCAGCGTAGGGGCGGGACTCTCCTACAATGAGCAGTTCTTC.

At least ten counts were recorded for this clonotype. This sequence joins TRBV5-1 and TRBJ1-1, with D possibly matching TRBD1 (5 bases). V shed 4 bases and J shed 3 bases, with 16 bases lying between them. The CDR3 contains 15 residues. The V gene's germline CDR1 is SGHRS and CDR2 YFSETQ. Here the CDR3 DNA reads TGCGCCAGCAGCACACTACCGGGACTGTACACTGAAGCTTTCTTT. Translated: CASSTLPGLYTEAFF. Complete variable domain (other parts from reference TRBV5-1 and TRBJ1-1): KAGVTQTPRYLIKTRGQQVTLSCSPISGHRSVSWYQQTPGQGLQFLFEYFSETQRNKGNFPGRFSGRQFSNSRSEMNVSTLELGDSALYLCASSTLPGLYTEAFFGQGTRLTVV.

At least ten counts were recorded for this clonotype. This chain connects TRBV20-1 to TRBJ2-7; 10 positions agree with TRBD2. This CDR3 has 15 amino acids. Germline trimming cut 3 bases from V and 5 bases from J; bases unmatched to any gene: 10. From germline, CDR1 is DFQATT and CDR2 SNEGSKA (reference sequence). CDR3 nucleotide sequence: TGCAGTGCTAGGGGCCTAGCGGGAGTAAACGACGAGCAGTACTTC. Encoded protein: CSARGLAGVNDEQYF.

The table lists this clonotype with many counts. The rearrangement uses TRBV28 and TRBJ1-2; D not resolved. This CDR3 is 12 amino acids long. CDR1 and CDR2 (germline): MDHEN, SYDVKM. V gave up 2 bases and J gave up 6 bases, with 7 bases separating them. As DNA, the CDR3 is TGTGCCAGCAGTTTAACGGAACATGGCTACACCTTC. As protein: CASSLTEHGYTF.

In its sample, this clonotype was seen many times. The gene calls are TRBV5-1 and TRBJ2-1; TRBD1 matches 9 bases. With V trimmed by 0 bases and J by 2 bases, 0 bases remained unmatched. The CDR3 extends over 15 amino acids. Looked up from germline, CDR1 is SGHRS and CDR2 is YFSETQ. Here the CDR3 DNA reads TGCGCCAGCAGCTTGGGACAGGGGGCCTACAATGAGCAGTTCTTC. Residues: CASSLGQGAYNEQFF.

This clonotype showed up many times. CDR3 sequence (DNA): TGCGCCAGCAGCGACCTTCCGGGACTCCAAAGGAATGAGCAGTTCTTC. This sequence encodes CASSDLPGLQRNEQFF. This chain links TRBV5-1 with TRBJ2-1; D possibly corresponds to TRBD2 (6 bases). This CDR3 contains 16 residues. Trimming removed 4 bases from V and 7 bases from J, with 21 bases in between. The germline V gene has CDR1 SGHRS and CDR2 YFSETQ.

This clonotype was recorded many times. The J gene is TRBJ1-1, the V gene TRBV5-1; D gene ambiguous. The CDR3 sequence is 13 residues long. Germline lookup yields CDR1 SGHRS and CDR2 YFSETQ. Trimming pared 4 bases from V and 4 bases from J, leaving 11 bases between. As DNA, the CDR3 is TGCGCCAGCAGCGTGAACAGAATCACTGAAGCTTTCTTT. It specifies CASSVNRITEAFF.

This clonotype was detected ten times or more. V gene TRBV3-1 combines with J gene TRBJ2-7; D uncertain. CDR3 size: 12 residues. Germline CDR1 LGHDT, CDR2 YNNKEL (reference sequence). V was clipped by 4 bases and J by 6 bases, with 10 bases between them. The CDR3 is CASSLVSSEQYF. For the CDR3, the DNA is TGTGCCAGCAGCCTGGTCAGCTCCGAGCAGTACTTC.

This clonotype was seen ten or more times. V and J are TRBV7-8 and TRBJ2-1; 10 bases fit TRBD2. From germline, CDR1 is SGHVS and CDR2 FQNEAQ. V lost 5 bases to trimming and J lost 8 bases; unmatched junction nucleotides: 9. This CDR3 region has 15 residues. The CDR3 protein is CASSVLSGRSDEQFF. CDR3 sequence (DNA): TGTGCCAGCAGCGTCCTTAGCGGGAGGAGCGATGAGCAGTTCTTC.

In its sample, this clonotype was seen many times. The chain couples TRBV9 to TRBJ2-1, with TRBD2 as a possible D gene (6 bases). The CDR3 runs 15 residues. CDR1 is SGDLS and CDR2 is YYNGEE in the germline V gene. The germline V and J ends were trimmed by 2 bases and 1 base, with 10 bases remaining between them. The CDR3 DNA sequence: TGTGCCAGCAGCGTGTTAGCGGAATCCTACAATGAGCAGTTCTTC. Amino acid sequence: CASSVLAESYNEQFF.

This clonotype was counted at least ten times. CDR3 bases: TGTGCCAGCAGTTACTCGGGCCTCACTGAAGCTTTCTTT. This gives the protein CASSYSGLTEAFF. The chain couples TRBV6-2 or TRBV6-3 to TRBJ1-1; no reliable D call. Trimming removed 0 bases from V and 4 bases from J, with 6 bases in between. The germline gives CDR1 MNHEY, CDR2 SVGEGT. The length of the CDR3 is 13 residues.

This clonotype came up many times. The chain has TRBV7-2 and TRBJ1-5, with TRBD1 as a possible D gene (5 bases). The germline V gene has CDR1 SGHTA and CDR2 FQGNSA. Trimming removed 4 bases at V and 6 bases at J, with 10 bases between. There are 13 residues in the CDR3. The CDR3 spells CASSSRQGQPQHF. In nucleotides, the CDR3 is TGTGCCAGCAGCTCCCGCCAGGGTCAGCCCCAGCATTTT.

There are many counts of this clonotype. The rearrangement links TRBV29-1 to TRBJ2-3, with 11 bases lining up with TRBD2. J lost 6 bases, V lost 7 bases, and 6 bases had no gene match. Germline V gene data show CDR1 as SQVTM and CDR2 as ANQGSEA. This CDR3 spans 13 amino acids. This CDR3 is CSGRLAGPDTQYF. The CDR3 DNA reads TGCAGCGGCAGACTAGCGGGACCGGATACGCAGTATTTT.